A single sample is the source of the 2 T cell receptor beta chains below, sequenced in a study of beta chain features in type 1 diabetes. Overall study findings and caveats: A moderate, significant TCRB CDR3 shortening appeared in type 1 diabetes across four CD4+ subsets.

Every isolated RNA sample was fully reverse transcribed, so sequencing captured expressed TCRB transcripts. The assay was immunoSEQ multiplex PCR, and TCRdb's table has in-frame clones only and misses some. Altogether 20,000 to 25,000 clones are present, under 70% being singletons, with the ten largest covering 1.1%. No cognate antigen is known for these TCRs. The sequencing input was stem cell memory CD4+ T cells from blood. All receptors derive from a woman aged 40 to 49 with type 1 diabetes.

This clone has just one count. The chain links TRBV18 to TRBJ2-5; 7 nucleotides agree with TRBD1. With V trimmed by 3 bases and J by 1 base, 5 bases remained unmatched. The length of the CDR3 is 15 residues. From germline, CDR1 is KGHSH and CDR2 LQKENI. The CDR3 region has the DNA TGTGCCAGCTCACCCCCAGGGACAGCCCAAGAGACCCAGTACTTC. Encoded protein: CASSPPGTAQETQYF.

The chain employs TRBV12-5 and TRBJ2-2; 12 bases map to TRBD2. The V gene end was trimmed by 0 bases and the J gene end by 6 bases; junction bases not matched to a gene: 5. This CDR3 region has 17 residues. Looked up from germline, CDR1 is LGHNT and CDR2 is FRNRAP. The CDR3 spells CASGLVLASGGAGELFF. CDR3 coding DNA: TGTGCTAGTGGTTTGGTACTAGCTAGCGGGGGGGCCGGGGAGCTGTTTTTT.